The T cell receptor beta chain described here comes from a study of cytomegalovirus exposure and HLA in healthy donors. Study-level background: HLA-typed donors contributed around 85 million unique TCRs, which were held in an early data release.

Researchers ran the PCR with 60 Vbeta and 13 Jbeta primers. Sequencing used immunoSEQ multiplex PCR; TCRdb keeps in-frame clones, though not all of them. The repertoire holds some 160,000 clones, 65% to 90% seen once, with approximately 6.5% in the top ten. Germline V gives CDR1 SGHAT, CDR2 FQNNGV. The CDR3 runs 14 residues. Losses at the gene ends were 5 bases for V and 9 bases for J; bases not matched to a gene: 7. This clone was observed a handful of times. The sequencing input was PBMCs. The sequence was obtained from a man between 45 and 60 years old in good health and CMV-seropositive. The chain couples TRBV11-2 to TRBJ1-6; 7 bases are a match to TRBD1. This CDR3 reads CASSIQGGLSPLHF. The CDR3 DNA reads TGTGCCAGCAGCATTCAGGGGGGACTTTCACCCCTCCACTTT.